The rows below give T cell receptor beta chains drawn from one sample of a study of identical twins. TCRdb analysed the 5' RACE reads with MiXCR anew, one entry per CDR3 protein. The table has under 1 million distinct CDR3 sequences, about 12% seen once. Separately, the same data were catalogued under a study of yellow fever vaccine responses in identical twins.

Material: PBMCs. The receptors come from a woman younger than 35 in good health. CDR3s include the opening cysteine and the closing phenylalanine or tryptophan. A D gene is named only where the DNA matches it firmly. Clone size is given for some rows only: seen once, a few or many times, or a class if the clone is expanded.

clone_size	d_call	j_call	v_call	cdr3_nt	cdr3_aa
-	-	TRBJ2-1	TRBV20-1	TGCAGTGCGGGGGACGTAAAGTACAATGAGCAGTTCTTC	CSAGDVKYNEQFF
few	-	TRBJ2-1	TRBV29-1	TGCAGCGGGGGGTCCGGGACGGAAGCGAATGAGCAGTTCTTC	CSGGSGTEANEQFF
-	TRBD2	TRBJ2-2	TRBV12-3/TRBV12-4	TGTGCCAGCAGTGGTGGGAGGGGTACCGGGGAGCTGTTTTTT	CASSGGRGTGELFF
many	-	TRBJ2-1	TRBV12-3/TRBV12-4	TGTGCCAGCAGTCCGCGGTATGATGAGCAGTTCTTC	CASSPRYDEQFF
few	TRBD2	TRBJ2-7	TRBV4-1	TGCGCCAGCAGCCAAACTAGCGGGCGGACCTACGAGCAGTACTTC	CASSQTSGRTYEQYF
-	-	TRBJ1-5	TRBV20-1	TGCAGTGCTACGGGGGGGCTGGGACAGCCCCAGCATTTT	CSATGGLGQPQHF
-	-	TRBJ2-5	TRBV12-3/TRBV12-4	TGTGCCAGCAGTTCAACGACAGACCCAAGAGAGACCCAGTACTTC	CASSSTTDPRETQYF
-	TRBD1	TRBJ1-2	TRBV15	TGTGCCACCAGCAGCCAGGGGGACTATGGCTACACCTTC	CATSSQGDYGYTF
many	-	TRBJ2-3	TRBV29-1	TGCAGCTGTCCCCGGGAAGGGAAGGGCACAGATACGCAGTATTTT	CSCPREGKGTDTQYF
-	-	TRBJ2-7	TRBV10-3	TGTGCCATCAGTGATGTATACGAGCAGTACTTC	CAISDVYEQYF
few	-	TRBJ2-3	TRBV5-8	TGTGCCAGCAGCTGGACCTCCCCAGGGCCAGATACGCAGTATTTT	CASSWTSPGPDTQYF
few	-	TRBJ2-2	TRBV12-3/TRBV12-4	TGTGCCAGCAGTTCGCGCAGGGTGAACACCGGGGAGCTGTTTTTT	CASSSRRVNTGELFF
many	TRBD2	TRBJ2-5	TRBV7-3	TGTGCCAGCAGCTTAACTAGCGGGAGGGGCGAGACCCAGTACTTC	CASSLTSGRGETQYF
-	TRBD1	TRBJ2-1	TRBV11-2	TGTGCCAGCAGCCCCCTAGGTGGGACAGCTTACAATGAGCAGTTCTTC	CASSPLGGTAYNEQFF
few	-	TRBJ2-3	TRBV11-2	TGTGCCAGCAGCTATGCCCGGGACTTTACGCAGTATTTT	CASSYARDFTQYF
many	TRBD2	TRBJ2-1	TRBV20-1	TGCAGTGCTCGAGCCGGGACTAGCGGGACAGTTGAGCAGTTCTTC	CSARAGTSGTVEQFF
many	-	TRBJ2-7	TRBV12-3/TRBV12-4	TGTGCCAGCAGTTTAGGGTCAACAGGAGCCTACGAGCAGTACTTC	CASSLGSTGAYEQYF
-	-	TRBJ1-2	TRBV6-2/TRBV6-3	TGTGCCAGCAGTTACCGGCAGCACTATGGCTACACCTTC	CASSYRQHYGYTF
many	-	TRBJ1-1	TRBV4-1	TGCGCCAGCAGAGTAGGGCAGCTGAACACTGAAGCTTTCTTT	CASRVGQLNTEAFF
many	-	TRBJ1-6	TRBV12-3/TRBV12-4	TGTGCCAGCAGTTTATGGGGGGGGGCCCTCCACTTT	CASSLWGGALHF
-	TRBD1	TRBJ2-1	TRBV4-1	TGCGCCAGCAGCCAAATCCCCCTATCCGGGACAGGGCGGGATGAGCAGTTCTTC	CASSQIPLSGTGRDEQFF
few	TRBD2	TRBJ2-1	TRBV4-1	TGCGCCAGCAGCCCCATAGGACTAGCGGGAGTCAATGAGCAGTTCTTC	CASSPIGLAGVNEQFF
few	TRBD2	TRBJ2-7	TRBV4-2	TGTGCCAGCAGCCAAGATTGGAGCGGGGGTCGGGGGGTGCAGTACTTC	CASSQDWSGGRGVQYF
-	-	TRBJ2-1	TRBV5-6	TGTGCCATCAGCCGCGGGCTGTCCGCGTACAATGAGCAGTTCTTC	CAISRGLSAYNEQFF
-	-	TRBJ2-1	TRBV3-1	TGTGCCAGCAGCCAACGGACATATGACAATGGGCAGTTCTTC	CASSQRTYDNGQFF
-	-	TRBJ2-2	TRBV3-1	TGTGCCAGCAGCCCCCCTTGGGACCGGACGAACACCGGGGAGCTGTTTTTT	CASSPPWDRTNTGELFF
-	-	TRBJ1-4	TRBV5-1	TGCGCCAGCAGCCTCTGGGGGCTTAATGAAAAACTGTTTTTT	CASSLWGLNEKLFF
many	-	TRBJ2-6	TRBV5-1	TGCGCCAGCAGCTTGGAGGGGGATCTTGGGGCCAACGTCCTGACTTTC	CASSLEGDLGANVLTF
-	-	TRBJ1-3	TRBV12-3/TRBV12-4	TGTGCCAGCAGTGTAGGGACTAACACCATATATTTT	CASSVGTNTIYF
few	TRBD2	TRBJ2-1	TRBV20-1	TGCAGTGCTAGCCCGACTAGCGGGGGGGCTGAAGAGCAGTTCTTC	CSASPTSGGAEEQFF
-	-	TRBJ2-5	TRBV20-1	TGCAGTGCGGACTGGGTAGAGACCCAGTACTTC	CSADWVETQYF
few	TRBD2	TRBJ2-3	TRBV15	TGTGCCACCGAGCGGGAGAGGCTCTCAGATACGCAGTATTTT	CATERERLSDTQYF
many	-	TRBJ1-6	TRBV20-1	TGCAGTGCTAGAATCCGGCGCTCCTATAATTCACCCCTCCACTTT	CSARIRRSYNSPLHF
-	TRBD1	TRBJ1-1	TRBV20-1	TGCAGTGCGCCGGACAGGGGGAACACTGAAGCTTTCTTT	CSAPDRGNTEAFF
few	-	TRBJ1-1	TRBV12-5	TGTGCTAGTGGTTTGGTAGGGGGGGCGTTTGGTGAAGCTTTCTTT	CASGLVGGAFGEAFF
few	TRBD2	TRBJ2-7	TRBV29-1	TGCAGCGTTCTGGAACTAGCGGACGAGCAGTACTTC	CSVLELADEQYF
few	-	TRBJ2-2	TRBV7-8	TGTGCCAGCAGCTTACTGACGGACCTCACCGGGGAGCTGTTTTTT	CASSLLTDLTGELFF
many	TRBD1	TRBJ2-1	TRBV28	TGTGCCAGCAGTACGAGGACAGGGGGCGCCGACTCCTACAATGAGCAGTTCTTC	CASSTRTGGADSYNEQFF
-	TRBD1	TRBJ1-5	TRBV12-3/TRBV12-4	TGTGCCAGCAGTTTAGGGGACAGGTTTCAGCCCCAGCATTTT	CASSLGDRFQPQHF
few	TRBD2	TRBJ2-3	TRBV10-3	TGTGCCATCAGTGAGTCCCTGGGACTAGCGGGGTCAGATACGCAGTATTTT	CAISESLGLAGSDTQYF
-	-	TRBJ1-1	TRBV6-5	TGTGCCAGCAGTTACGGGATACGGAACACTGAAGCTTTCTTT	CASSYGIRNTEAFF
few	-	TRBJ1-1	TRBV3-1	TGTGCCAGCAGCCATAGCGGCAGGGGTGGCACTGAAGCTTTCTTT	CASSHSGRGGTEAFF
few	TRBD1	TRBJ2-1	TRBV18	TGTGCCAGCTCAGACAGGGTCCATGAGCAGTTCTTC	CASSDRVHEQFF
-	TRBD1	TRBJ2-6	TRBV5-5	TGTGCCAGCAGCTTTGTCCGGGACAGGGTTGGAGAGACTCTATCCTCTGGGGCCAACGTCCTGACTTTC	CASSFVRDRVGETLSSGANVLTF
many	-	TRBJ1-2	TRBV4-2	TGTGCCAGCAGCCAAGGGGGAAGCGGCTATGGCTACACCTTC	CASSQGGSGYGYTF
many	TRBD2	TRBJ2-2	TRBV15	TGTGCCGCAAAAACTAGCGGGACCGCGAACACCGGGGAGCTGTTTTTT	CAAKTSGTANTGELFF
-	-	TRBJ2-3	TRBV14	TGTGCCAGCAGCCAAGATTTGGTTAGCACAGATACGCAGTATTTT	CASSQDLVSTDTQYF
few	-	TRBJ2-1	TRBV13	TGTGCCAGCAGCTCGCGGGACTTGAGCTCCTACAATGAGCAGTTCTTC	CASSSRDLSSYNEQFF
few	TRBD1	TRBJ1-4	TRBV19	TGTGCCAGTAGGACCGGGGACAGGGAGGAAAAACTGTTTTTT	CASRTGDREEKLFF
few	TRBD1	TRBJ1-2	TRBV25-1	TGTGCCAGCAGTGACTTAGGACAGGGAGATGGCTACACCTTC	CASSDLGQGDGYTF
-	TRBD1	TRBJ2-6	TRBV15	TGTGCCACCAGCAGAGATACATGGGGACAGGGTTCCATCTCTGGGGCCAACGTCCTGACTTTC	CATSRDTWGQGSISGANVLTF
few	TRBD1	TRBJ2-1	TRBV9	TGTGCCAGCAGCCTAGACAGGGACGACAATGAGCAGTTCTTC	CASSLDRDDNEQFF
few	-	TRBJ1-1	TRBV12-3/TRBV12-4	TGTGCCAGCAGTGCCACCCCGAACCCCTGGGACACTGAAGCTTTCTTT	CASSATPNPWDTEAFF
-	-	TRBJ2-7	TRBV7-9	TGTGCCAGCAGCTTAGTGGGGGGCGGGGGCGACGAGCAGTACTTC	CASSLVGGGGDEQYF
few	TRBD1	TRBJ2-2	TRBV5-1	TGCGCCAGCAGCTTGTCGGGACAGGGGGCCGACGGGGAGCTGTTTTTT	CASSLSGQGADGELFF
few	-	TRBJ1-5	TRBV12-5	TGTGCTAGTGGTTTAGGGGTTGGTCAGCCCCAGCATTTT	CASGLGVGQPQHF